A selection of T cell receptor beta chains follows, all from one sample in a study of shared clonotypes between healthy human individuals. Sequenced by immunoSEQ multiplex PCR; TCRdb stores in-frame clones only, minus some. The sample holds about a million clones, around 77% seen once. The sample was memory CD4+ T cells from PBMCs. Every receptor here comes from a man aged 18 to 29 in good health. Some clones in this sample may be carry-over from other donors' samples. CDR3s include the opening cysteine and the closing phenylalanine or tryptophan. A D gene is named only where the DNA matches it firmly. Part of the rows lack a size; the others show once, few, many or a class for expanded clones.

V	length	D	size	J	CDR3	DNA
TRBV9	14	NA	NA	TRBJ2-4	CASSPISGGNIQYF	TGTGCCAGCAGCCCGATTTCCGGTGGAAACATTCAGTACTTC
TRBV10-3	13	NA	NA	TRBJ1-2	CATCRVEGEGYTF	TGTGCCACCTGCAGGGTCGAAGGTGAGGGCTACACCTTC
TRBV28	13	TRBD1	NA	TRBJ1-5	CASYGQGVGPQHF	TGTGCCAGCTATGGACAGGGAGTAGGGCCCCAGCATTTT
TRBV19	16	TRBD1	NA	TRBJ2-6	CASRQGSGSGANVLTF	TGTGCCAGTAGACAGGGGTCGGGCTCTGGGGCCAACGTCCTGACTTTC
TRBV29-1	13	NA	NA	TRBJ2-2	CSAQTSLAGELFF	TGCAGCGCCCAGACTAGTCTCGCCGGGGAGCTGTTTTTT
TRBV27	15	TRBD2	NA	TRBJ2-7	CASSPLAGGQREQYF	TGTGCCAGCAGTCCACTAGCGGGAGGACAACGCGAGCAGTACTTC
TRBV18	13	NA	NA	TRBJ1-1	CASFYSKNTEAFF	TGTGCCAGCTTCTATTCCAAGAACACTGAAGCTTTCTTT
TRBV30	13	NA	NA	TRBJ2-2	CAWSVPPLEELFF	TGTGCCTGGAGTGTACCGCCGCTCGAGGAGCTGTTTTTT
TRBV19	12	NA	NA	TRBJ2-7	CASRRGTYEQYF	TGTGCCAGTAGGAGGGGGACCTACGAGCAGTACTTC
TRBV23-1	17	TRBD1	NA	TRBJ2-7	CASSQSWGQTPSHEQYF	TGCGCCAGCAGTCAATCTTGGGGACAGACACCATCCCACGAGCAGTACTTC
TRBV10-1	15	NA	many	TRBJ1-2	CASSESEDSRYGYTF	TGCGCCAGCAGTGAGTCGGAAGACAGTAGGTATGGCTACACCTTC
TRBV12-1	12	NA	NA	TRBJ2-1	CASSSRLAGQFF	TGTGCCAGCAGCTCAAGACTAGCGGGTCAGTTCTTC
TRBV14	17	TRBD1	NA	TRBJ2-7	CASSRERGQGASYEQYF	TGTGCCAGCAGCCGAGAAAGGGGACAGGGGGCGTCCTACGAGCAGTACTTC
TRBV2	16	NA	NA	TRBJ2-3	CASSEISGGGTDTQYF	TGTGCCAGCAGTGAAATTAGCGGAGGGGGCACAGATACGCAGTATTTT
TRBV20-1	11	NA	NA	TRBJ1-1	CSATDRTEAFF	TGCAGTGCCACTGACCGCACTGAAGCTTTCTTT
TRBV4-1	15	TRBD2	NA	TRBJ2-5	CASSQNSGGFETQYF	TGCGCCAGCAGCCAAAACAGCGGGGGTTTCGAGACCCAGTACTTC
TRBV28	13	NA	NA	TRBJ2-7	CASSFGGLYEQYF	TGTGCCAGCAGTTTCGGGGGCCTCTACGAGCAGTACTTC
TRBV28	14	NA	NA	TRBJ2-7	CASSPPRGGHEQYF	TGTGCCAGCAGTCCACCCCGGGGCGGCCACGAGCAGTACTTC
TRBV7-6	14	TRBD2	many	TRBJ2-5	CASSFTLAAKTQYF	TGTGCCAGCAGCTTCACCCTAGCGGCCAAGACCCAGTACTTC
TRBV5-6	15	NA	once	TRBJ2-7	CASSLYTVDHYEQYF	TGTGCCAGCAGCTTGTACACGGTGGATCACTACGAGCAGTACTTC
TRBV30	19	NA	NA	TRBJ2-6	CAWRDRGGQSRSGANVLTF	TGTGCCTGGAGAGATAGGGGGGGACAGTCCCGCTCTGGGGCCAACGTCCTGACTTTC
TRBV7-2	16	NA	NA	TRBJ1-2	CASSLDPSTGPYGYTF	TGTGCCAGCAGCTTAGACCCCTCGACCGGACCCTATGGCTACACCTTC
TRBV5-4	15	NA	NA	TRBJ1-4	CASSLATGENEKLFF	TGTGCCAGCAGCTTGGCGACAGGAGAAAATGAAAAACTGTTTTTT
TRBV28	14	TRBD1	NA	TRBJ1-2	CASSSPTGFYGYTF	TGTGCCAGCAGTAGCCCGACAGGGTTCTATGGCTACACCTTC
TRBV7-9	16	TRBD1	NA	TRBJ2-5	CASSPRRDRGQETQYF	TGTGCCAGCAGCCCAAGGAGGGACAGGGGACAAGAGACCCAGTACTTC
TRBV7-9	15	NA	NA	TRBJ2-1	CASSPKRVSYNEQFF	TGTGCCAGCAGCCCGAAGCGGGTCTCCTACAATGAGCAGTTCTTC
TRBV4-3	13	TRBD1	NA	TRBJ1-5	CASSQAMGQGQHF	TGCGCCAGCAGCCAAGCGATGGGACAGGGCCAGCATTTT
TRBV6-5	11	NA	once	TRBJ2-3	CASSYMDTQYF	TGTGCCAGCAGTTACATGGATACGCAGTATTTT
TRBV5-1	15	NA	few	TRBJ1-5	CASSLAGVGNQPQHF	TGCGCCAGCAGCTTGGCAGGGGTTGGCAATCAGCCCCAGCATTTT
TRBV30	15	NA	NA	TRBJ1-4	CAWKLGGGWAEKLFF	TGTGCCTGGAAACTCGGGGGCGGGTGGGCGGAAAAACTGTTTTTT
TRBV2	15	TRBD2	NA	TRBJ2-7	CASSEFRGRAVEQYF	TGTGCCAGCAGTGAATTCCGCGGGAGGGCCGTCGAGCAGTACTTC
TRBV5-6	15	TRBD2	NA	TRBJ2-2	CASSLYAGGTGELFF	TGTGCCAGCAGCTTGTACGCCGGGGGGACCGGGGAGCTGTTTTTT
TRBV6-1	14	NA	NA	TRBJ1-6	CASSVRGDNSPLHF	TGTGCCAGCAGTGTTAGAGGGGATAATTCACCCCTCCACTTT
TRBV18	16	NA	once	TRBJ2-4	CASSPGPGSARNIQYF	TGTGCCAGCTCACCGGGACCCGGATCGGCCAGGAACATTCAGTACTTC
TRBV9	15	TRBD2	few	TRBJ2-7	CASSVGPSGTYEQYF	TGTGCCAGCAGCGTAGGGCCTAGCGGAACCTACGAGCAGTACTTC
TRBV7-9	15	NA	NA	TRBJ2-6	CASSLRLSGANVLTF	TGTGCCAGCAGCTTAAGACTCTCTGGGGCCAACGTCCTGACTTTC
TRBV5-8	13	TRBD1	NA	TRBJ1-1	CASRLDRTLEAFF	TGTGCCAGCAGATTGGACAGGACCCTTGAAGCTTTCTTT
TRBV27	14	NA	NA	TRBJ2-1	CASSLDLYSNEQFF	TGTGCCAGCAGTTTAGACTTGTACAGTAATGAGCAGTTCTTC
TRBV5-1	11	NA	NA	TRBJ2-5	CASGHGETQYF	TGCGCCAGCGGACATGGGGAGACCCAGTACTTC
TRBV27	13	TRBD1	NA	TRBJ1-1	CASRTGARTEAFF	TGTGCCAGCAGGACAGGGGCACGGACTGAAGCTTTCTTT
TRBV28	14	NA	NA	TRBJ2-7	CASSRLTGGYEQYF	TGTGCCAGCAGTCGACTGACAGGAGGGTACGAGCAGTACTTC
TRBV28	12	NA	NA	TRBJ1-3	CASSRRGNTIYF	TGTGCCAGCAGCCGCCGGGGAAACACCATATATTTT
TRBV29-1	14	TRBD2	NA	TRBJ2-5	CSVVLGGGQETQYF	TGCAGCGTTGTCCTCGGCGGGGGTCAAGAGACCCAGTACTTC
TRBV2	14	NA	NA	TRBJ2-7	CASSGIGPSGEQYF	TGTGCCAGCAGTGGAATCGGCCCATCAGGGGAGCAGTACTTC
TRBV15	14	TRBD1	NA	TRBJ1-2	CATSREGQGYGYTF	TGTGCCACCAGCAGAGAAGGACAGGGCTATGGCTACACCTTC
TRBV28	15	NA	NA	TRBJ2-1	CASSLGGASYNEQFF	TGTGCCAGCAGTTTAGGGGGTGCCTCCTACAATGAGCAGTTCTTC
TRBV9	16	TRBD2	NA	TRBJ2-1	CASSVTGTTQYNEQFF	TGTGCCAGCAGCGTCACCGGGACTACTCAATACAATGAGCAGTTCTTC
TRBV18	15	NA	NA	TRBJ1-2	CASSPMTQPAYGYTF	TGTGCCAGCTCACCCATGACGCAACCCGCCTATGGCTACACCTTC
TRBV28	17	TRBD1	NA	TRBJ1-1	CASSLGPLGQGAYAAFF	TGTGCCAGCAGTTTGGGCCCCCTGGGACAGGGGGCGTATGCAGCTTTCTTT
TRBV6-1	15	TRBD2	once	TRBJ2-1	CASSASGAYYNEQFF	TGTGCCAGCAGTGCTAGCGGAGCCTACTACAATGAGCAGTTCTTC
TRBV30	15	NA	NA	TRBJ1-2	CAWSVWGRERYGYTF	TGTGCCTGGAGTGTATGGGGCAGGGAGAGATATGGCTACACCTTC
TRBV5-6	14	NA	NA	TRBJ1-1	CASSLAPGNTEAFF	TGTGCCAGCAGCTTGGCCCCAGGGAACACTGAAGCTTTCTTT
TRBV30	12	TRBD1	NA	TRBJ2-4	CAWSVQGNIQYF	TGTGCCTGGAGTGTACAGGGGAACATTCAGTACTTC
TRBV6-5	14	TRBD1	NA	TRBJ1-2	CASSSGQGAFGYTF	TGTGCCAGCAGTTCAGGACAGGGGGCCTTTGGCTACACCTTC
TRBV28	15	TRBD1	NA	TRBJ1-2	CASSSPTGGQYGYTF	TGTGCCAGCAGTTCGCCTACAGGGGGCCAATATGGCTACACCTTC